A selection of T cell receptor beta chains follows, all from one sample in a study of T cells in Graves' hyperthyroidism and ophthalmopathy. TCRdb redid the calling of the multiplex PCR reads with MiXCR, one entry per CDR3 protein. The sample yields fewer than 250,000 distinct CDR3 sequences, 15% to 20% seen once. The sample was blood. The receptors shown here come from a man aged 45-65 years with Graves' hyperthyroidism. Each CDR3 is given with its conserved first and last residue. D genes are given only for firm matches. Expanded clones get a size class; other rows say once, few or many, or leave the size out.

NA | TRBJ2-1 | TRBV12-3/TRBV12-4 | NA | TGTGCCAGCAGCAGAAGACTGAGCTCCTACAATGAGCAGTTCTTC | CASSRRLSSYNEQFF
NA | TRBJ1-2 | TRBV12-5 | NA | TGTGCTAGTGGTTTGGTGGGTATCTATGGCTACACCTTC | CASGLVGIYGYTF
NA | TRBJ2-3 | TRBV16 | TRBD1 | TGTGCCAGCAGCCACTCGGGACAGGGGGTGGCAGATACGCAGTATTTT | CASSHSGQGVADTQYF
few | TRBJ2-1 | TRBV4-1 | NA | TGCGCCAGCAGCCAAGGAGATAGTTTTGTTGAGCAGTTCTTC | CASSQGDSFVEQFF
NA | TRBJ2-1 | TRBV9 | NA | TGTGCCAGCAGCGTAGCTGGCTACAATGAGCAGTTCTTC | CASSVAGYNEQFF
many | TRBJ2-3 | TRBV9 | NA | TGTGCCAGCAGCGCGGACAGGGAGGGAGATACGCAGTATTTT | CASSADREGDTQYF
many | TRBJ2-7 | TRBV7-2 | NA | TGTGCCAGCAGCCCGGTGGACTCCTATGGCTACGAGCAGTACTTC | CASSPVDSYGYEQYF
many | TRBJ2-2 | TRBV7-8 | TRBD1 | TGTGCCAGCAGCTTAGACAGGGGGCCCGGGGAGCTGTTTTTT | CASSLDRGPGELFF
NA | TRBJ2-3 | TRBV7-9 | TRBD2 | TGTGCCAGCAGCTTAGCGGGACTAGCGGGAGGACCAGATACGCAGTATTTT | CASSLAGLAGGPDTQYF
NA | TRBJ1-2 | TRBV18 | NA | TGTGCCAGCTCACCTCTTTCAGGGAGGGACTATGGCTACACCTTC | CASSPLSGRDYGYTF
many | TRBJ2-1 | TRBV3-1 | NA | TGTGCCAGCAGCGTACAGAGGACTGAGCAGTTCTTC | CASSVQRTEQFF
NA | TRBJ2-1 | TRBV4-2 | NA | TGTGCCAGCAGCCAAGGACGGGGCCGGTACAATGAGCAGTTCTTC | CASSQGRGRYNEQFF
NA | TRBJ1-4 | TRBV19 | NA | TGTGCCAGTAGTTCGGCGGACGGCGAAAAACTGTTTTTT | CASSSADGEKLFF
many | TRBJ2-5 | TRBV24-1 | NA | TGTGCCACCAGTGAACGGGACCTCCACCAAGAGACCCAGTACTTC | CATSERDLHQETQYF
many | TRBJ2-1 | TRBV7-2 | NA | TGTGCCAGCAGCTTAGCGGAGCAGAATGAGCAGTTCTTC | CASSLAEQNEQFF
few | TRBJ2-1 | TRBV7-9 | TRBD2 | TGTGCCAGCAGCTTAGTACTAGCGGGTCAGTACAATGAGCAGTTCTTC | CASSLVLAGQYNEQFF
many | TRBJ1-2 | TRBV28 | NA | TGTGCCAGCACTGTTCGGACACAAACCTATGGCTACACCTTC | CASTVRTQTYGYTF
few | TRBJ2-7 | TRBV20-1 | NA | TGCAGTCCTAAGACGCGGTACGAGCAGTACTTC | CSPKTRYEQYF
many | TRBJ2-7 | TRBV12-5 | NA | TGTGCTAGTGGTTTGGCGCTTGACTCCTACGAGCAGTACTTC | CASGLALDSYEQYF
many | TRBJ2-1 | TRBV11-2 | TRBD2 | TGTGCCAGCAACCGAGGACTAGCGGGAAAGTTAGGCGATGAGCAGTTCTTC | CASNRGLAGKLGDEQFF
many | TRBJ2-7 | TRBV10-3 | TRBD1 | TGTGCCATCAGACCTCAGGGGGCGCAGAGCCGCTACGAGCAGTACTTC | CAIRPQGAQSRYEQYF
many | TRBJ1-5 | TRBV28 | TRBD1 | TGTGCCAGCAGTTGGGACAGGGAGGATCAGCCCCAGCATTTT | CASSWDREDQPQHF
NA | TRBJ2-3 | TRBV5-1 | TRBD1 | TGCGCCAGCAGCAGAGGGACAGCAATCACAGATACGCAGTATTTT | CASSRGTAITDTQYF
few | TRBJ2-7 | TRBV6-1 | TRBD1 | TGTGCCAGCAGTGAAAGACTTCAGGGGGTCCTGGGGTTCTACGAGCAGTACTTC | CASSERLQGVLGFYEQYF